This T cell receptor (beta chain) is from a study of shared clonotypes between healthy human individuals (dated by TCRdb to the early 2020s). About the full investigation: A few men and two women, aged 18 to 49 years, made up the cohort. For each donor, three plates each were used for CD4 naive and CD4 memory, two plates were used for CD8 naive, and one plate was used for CD8 memory. To estimate repertoire size and how much clonotype sharing occurs between individuals, the study deeply sequenced the blood TCR repertoires of five or six healthy adults. To increase sequencing depth and limit assay-specific biases, TCR repertoire library preparation and sequencing were carried out by different laboratories using diverse techniques. Each donor's leukapheresis produced roughly between about 0.8 and 10 billion PBMCs.

On the study overall, not on this receptor specifically: Sampling was restricted to blood, and TCR repertoires in tissue are likely to differ from TCR repertoires in blood. The small number of donors limited the genetic and exposure-history diversity represented. Rarefaction of sorted-subset datasets indicated incomplete sequencing despite the large sequencing depth. Based on pairwise subsampling, the degree of clonotype sharing among donors was expected to be affected by sequencing depth. Naive subsets generally had larger estimated clonotype richness than memory subsets. Clonotypes shared by all four sorted-subset donors showed higher generation probabilities than non-shared clonotypes. Across a handful of donors, roughly 5.1% of naive CD4, over 3% of naive CD8, approximately 2.5% of memory CD4, and approximately 0.4% of memory CD8 clonotypes were shared.

To note about this clone: Its antigen is not yet known. No quality values exist for individual bases; no much larger clone is one base distant.

CDR1 and CDR2, looked up from the germline V gene, are SGHRS and YFSETQ. The CDR3 sequence holds 16 residues, the cysteine and phenylalanine included. Only the CDR3 DNA stays, 48 bases, in frame from base 1. The junction shows trimming of 4 bases on V and 5 bases on J, and the gene matches do not reach 12 bases of it. Healthy HIV-negative adults with no recently reported acute infections or vaccinations were included as donors. Every donor was a Caucasian adult living in Nashville, Tennessee, USA. CD4+ T cells were enriched by magnetic negative selection, after which naive cells were positively selected on CD45RA and the negative fraction was taken as the memory subset. Blood was obtained by leukapheresis, after which PBMCs were separated by Ficoll-Histopaque density gradient centrifugation and cryopreserved in liquid nitrogen vapor phase. Analytical flow cytometry was used to check the purity and quantity of every magnetically sorted T cell population. Each sorted fraction had its genomic DNA isolated and then quantified by UV absorbance on a Nanodrop 2000c.

Using the deep immunoSEQ assay, multiplex PCR amplified TCR CDR3 regions from genomic DNA. Extracted genomic DNA from each cell subset was spread evenly across all wells of several immunoSEQ 96-well plates, with each plate serving as a replicate. For sorted subsets, 150 to 200 ng genomic DNA, equal to 30,000 to 35,000 T cell genomes, was loaded into each replicate PCR. Purified libraries were quantified with a Qubit 3.0 fluorometer, sized on a Bioanalyzer 2100, and re-quantified with the KAPA Library Quantification kit. A separate single-read 150-cycle Illumina NextSeq 550 flow cell was used to sequence each immunoSEQ 96-well plate. From the authors' description of their analysis: Because only junctional sequences without quality scores were contained in the immunoSEQ output, filtering matching that applied to full-length reads could not be performed. To assign V/J genes and CDR3, sequences were annotated against IMGT germline references using PyIR, a Python wrapper for IgBLAST v1.9. Reads were removed for weak V/J assignments (E-value above 1e-6), missing CDR3, stop codons, out-of-frame junctions, or ambiguous translated residues. V3J clonotypes were defined as sequences sharing an identical inferred V gene, J gene, and CDR3 amino acid sequence. To compute the percentage overlap between repertoires, the number of shared unique clonotypes was divided by the size of the smaller repertoire. Richness of each repertoire was evaluated using RTK rarefaction, the Chao1 estimator, and Recon v2.1 estimates of unobserved clonotypes. Generation probabilities were computed with OLGA for all TCRbeta clonotypes obtained by the gDNA method from several donors. TCRdb provides this immuneACCESS table in a form limited to in-frame rearrangements. Some clones are lacking; in checked studies, under half of them reflect an unresolved V gene, and why the rest are absent is not known. That table gives V, J and clone size, and the DNA gave D and trimming. Recorded for this sample are around 2.1 million clones; 90% to 96% of them occurred a single time. The biggest ten clones account for roughly 0.13% of the sample.

Sequences were obtained from naive CD4+ T cells sorted from blood. The cell subset or site label of this sample denotes: CD45RA+ positively selected. This receptor was identified in a man aged 18 to 35 in good health. The receptor chain draws on TRBV5-1 and TRBJ2-5; 9 of the junction bases match TRBD1. The nucleotide sequence reads as follows: TGCGCCAGCAGCGCACCCGGGACAGGGATCACGGAGACCCAGTACTTC. This yields the protein CASSAPGTGITETQYF.